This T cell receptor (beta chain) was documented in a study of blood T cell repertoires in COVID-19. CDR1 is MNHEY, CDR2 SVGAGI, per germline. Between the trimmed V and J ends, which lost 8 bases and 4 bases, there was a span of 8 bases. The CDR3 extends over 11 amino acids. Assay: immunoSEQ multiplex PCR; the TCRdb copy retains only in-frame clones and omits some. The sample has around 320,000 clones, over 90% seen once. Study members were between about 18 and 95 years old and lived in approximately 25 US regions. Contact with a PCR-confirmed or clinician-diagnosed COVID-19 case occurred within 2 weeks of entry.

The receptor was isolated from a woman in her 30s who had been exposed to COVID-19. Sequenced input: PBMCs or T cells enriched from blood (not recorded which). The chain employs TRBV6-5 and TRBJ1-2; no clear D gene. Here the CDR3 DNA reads TGTGCCAGCTTTACGGGCTATGGCTACACCTTC. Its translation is CASFTGYGYTF.